These 14 T cell receptor beta chains were sequenced from one sample in a study of blood T cells in healthy people across ages. Primed by a sample-barcoded 5' primer and a J-beta primer mix, a second PCR proceeded for about 7 to 12 cycles. MiXCR was run by TCRdb on the 5' RACE reads, yielding one entry per CDR3 protein. The sample records around 1,900,000 distinct CDR3 sequences, 35% to 50% being singletons. The sample comprised blood. Receptors were obtained from a human donor in good health.

This clonotype has just a few counts. The chain links TRBV9 to TRBJ2-5; TRBD1 might be the D (6 bases). The V end lost 3 bases, the J end lost 11 bases, and 23 bases lay between the germline ends. Germline CDR1 SGDLS, CDR2 YYNGEE. CDR3 length: 15 residues. CDR3: CASSAYKGGKREQYF. CDR3 sequence (DNA): TGTGCCAGCAGCGCCTATAAAGGGGGTAAGAGGGAGCAGTACTTC.

This chain links TRBV14 with TRBJ2-1; 13 nucleotides align to TRBD2. Trimming took 1 base from V and 8 from J; bases not matched to a gene: 5. The CDR3 extends over 16 amino acids. Germline values: CDR1 SGHDN, CDR2 FVKESK. The CDR3 spells CASSQVRLAGGHEQFF. The DNA for the CDR3 is TGTGCCAGCAGCCAAGTCCGACTAGCGGGGGGTCATGAGCAGTTCTTC. The full variable domain, rest sourced from reference TRBV14 and TRBJ2-1, is EAGVTQFPSHSVIEKGQTVTLRCDPISGHDNLYWYRRVMGKEIKFLLHFVKESKQDESGMPNNRFLAERTGGTYSTLKVQPAELEDSGVYFCASSQVRLAGGHEQFFGPGTRLTVL.

This clonotype was counted only a few times. V usage is TRBV7-6 and J usage is TRBJ1-4; TRBD1 aligns across 8 bases. This CDR3 has 16 amino acids. V was pared by 5 bases and J by 7 bases, with 12 bases of the junction left unmatched. Germline values: CDR1 SGHVS, CDR2 FNYEAQ. The CDR3: CASSGQGFEESEKLFF. The CDR3 nucleotides read TGTGCCAGCAGCGGACAGGGTTTTGAGGAGTCTGAAAAACTGTTTTTT.

Here the CDR3 DNA reads TGTGCCAGCAGGCGCACTAGCGGAACCTACGAGCAGTTCTTC. This codes for CASRRTSGTYEQFF. The chain recombines TRBV7-2 with TRBJ2-1; 8 positions match TRBD2. With V trimmed by 6 bases and J by 10 bases, 11 bases remained unmatched. Germline V lookup: CDR1 SGHTA, CDR2 FQGNSA. The CDR3 has 14 amino acids.

There are a few counts of this clonotype. V and J are TRBV6-2 or TRBV6-3 and TRBJ2-6; D ambiguous. The germline gives CDR1 MNHEY, CDR2 SVGEGT. The V gene lost 6 bases and the J gene lost 0 bases, with 9 bases spanning the gap. CDR3 length: 15 amino acids. CDR3 nucleotide sequence: TGTGCCAGCAGCCACCCCCTCTCTGGGGCCAACGTCCTGACTTTC. It encodes CASSHPLSGANVLTF.

This clonotype was counted at least ten times. The chain joins TRBV29-1 to TRBJ2-5; D is ambiguous. Germline assignment: CDR1 SQVTM and CDR2 ANQGSEA. The CDR3 totals 12 residues. V lost 4 bases and J lost 2, with 8 bases in between. The CDR3 nucleotides are TGCAGCGTTGTAGGGCTACAAGAGACCCAGTACTTC. The encoded protein is CSVVGLQETQYF.

The chain carries TRBV6-2 or TRBV6-3 and TRBJ1-5, with 8 bases that match TRBD1. The V gene's germline CDR1 is MNHEY and CDR2 SVGEGT. The CDR3 totals 13 residues. Trimming cost V 5 bases and J 6 bases; bases outside gene matches: 3. This CDR3 is CASSIQGAQPQHF. In DNA, the CDR3 is TGTGCCAGCAGTATTCAGGGGGCTCAGCCCCAGCATTTT.

The genes are TRBV20-1 and TRBJ2-3; D may be TRBD2 (5 bases). Germline V gene lookup returns CDR1 DFQATT and CDR2 SNEGSKA (reference sequence). V was cut by 7 bases and J by 4 bases, with 27 bases left in between. CDR3 size: 17 residues. This CDR3 reads CSVITGVRWRSPDTQYF. The CDR3 DNA reads as TGCAGTGTGATAACCGGGGTCCGCTGGCGTTCCCCAGATACGCAGTATTTT.

V is TRBV20-1 and J is TRBJ2-5; 7 positions agree with TRBD1. The CDR3 totals 13 residues. The germline CDR1 and CDR2 sequences are DFQATT and SNEGSKA (reference sequence). Germline trimming cut 6 bases from V and 1 base from J; bases unmatched to any gene: 5. CDR3 sequence reads: CSAPGQTQETQYF. The CDR3 DNA sequence: TGCAGTGCCCCGGGACAGACCCAAGAGACCCAGTACTTC.

The V and J genes are TRBV4-3 and TRBJ1-2; maybe TRBD1 (6 bases). Germline V gene sequence: CDR1 LGHNA, CDR2 YSLEER. The CDR3 contains 15 residues. V lost 0 bases, J lost 6 bases, and 14 bases lay in between. For the CDR3, the DNA is TGCGCCAGCAGCCAAGATGGCAGGGGCGCGAATGGCTACACCTTC. Translating gives CASSQDGRGANGYTF.

This clonotype occurred a few times. V and J are TRBV6-6 and TRBJ2-1; TRBD2 matches 8 bases. Germline assignment: CDR1 MNHNY and CDR2 SVGAGI (reference sequence). This CDR3 region has 16 residues. Trimming removed 6 bases from V and 7 bases from J; junction bases left unmatched: 14. The CDR3, as DNA: TGTGCCAGCAGCAAAGGTTCGGGGGGGCCGGGTAATGAGCAGTTCTTC. The encoded protein is CASSKGSGGPGNEQFF.

The chain is built from TRBV19 and TRBJ1-2, with a tentative D call TRBD1 (6 bases). The CDR3 runs to 13 residues. V was cut by 3 bases and J by 7 bases, with 12 bases left in between. Germline V CDR1 and CDR2: LNHDA, SQIVND (reference sequence). The CDR3 protein is CASSMEGGAGYTF. CDR3 sequence (DNA): TGTGCCAGTAGTATGGAGGGGGGCGCTGGCTACACCTTC.

This clonotype was recorded a few times. The chain employs TRBV6-4 and TRBJ2-1, with 13 bases matching TRBD2. From germline, CDR1 is MRHNA and CDR2 SNTAGT. This CDR3 is 23 amino acids long. Losses at the gene ends were 3 bases for V and 0 bases for J; bases not matched to a gene: 20. The DNA for the CDR3 is TGTGCCAGCAGTGATTCCCCCCTCCTTGGACTAGCGGGGGCCCCCAGCTCCTACAATGAGCAGTTCTTC. Protein: CASSDSPLLGLAGAPSSYNEQFF.

This clonotype was detected only a few times. The rearrangement joins TRBV20-1 to TRBJ2-1; 10 bases agree with TRBD2. V gave up 5 bases and J gave up 7 bases; unmatched junction bases: 17. This CDR3 is built from 17 residues. Germline V lookup: CDR1 DFQATT, CDR2 SNEGSKA (reference sequence). This CDR3 reads CSAEGLLPGLALNEQFF. CDR3 sequence (DNA): TGCAGTGCTGAGGGGCTCCTACCGGGACTAGCGTTGAATGAGCAGTTCTTC.